This entry concerns a single T cell receptor beta chain. This clone occurred once. Its antigen is currently not known. Base quality data are lacking; no much larger clone is found one base away. TCR beta libraries were generated from genomic DNA with the immunoSEQ kit, following the manufacturer's recommendations. To prepare the libraries, a first multiplex PCR with proprietary primers was run, followed by a second PCR that added unique barcodes, and a bead cleanup was done after each round. Each sample batch included a kit-provided positive control reaction and a negative control reaction. The final libraries were assessed on an Agilent 4200 TapeStation D1000 ScreenTape, pooled by volume, and quantified by qPCR. Sequencing was performed on an Illumina NextSeq500 using a MidOutput 150-cycle cartridge, with 156 Read1 cycles, 15 Index1 cycles, and the kit custom primers. The pooled library was loaded at 0.75 to 1 pM, and roughly 20% PhiX control was spiked in. Per the source publication's procedure: Vendor-processed data were analyzed in R, and a clonotype was defined as all T cells sharing the same CDR3 nucleotide sequence. For clone abundance analyses, frequencies were normalized to the 10,000 most abundant clones in each sample. Public T cell clones, which averaged fewer than five per sample, were removed prior to analysis. Tumor-enriched and baseline blood-enriched clonotypes were defined by at least a 32-fold difference in abundance between compartments. A beta-binomial differential abundance model was applied to find clonotypes that expanded or contracted between blood time points. Similarity between tumor and blood repertoires was quantified using the Baroni-Urbani and Buser coefficient, and groups were compared with two-tailed Wilcoxon tests in R. The table comes from immuneACCESS by way of TCRdb, which keeps in-frame sequences with V and J called. Part of the clones is missing from these tables; in studies checked, under half for an unresolved V gene and the rest for unknown reasons. From that table come the V and J calls and clone size; the DNA was used to work out D and trimming. The sample yields more than 95,000 clones; roughly four fifths were counted once. Under 6.5% of the sample lies in the top ten.

This specimen's time point label, interpreted: blood 2 weeks post-SBRT. Explained via the paper, the treatment or condition label denotes: 15 Gy SBRT to primary tumor, nephrectomy 4 weeks later. To track tumor-enriched clonotypes, serial peripheral blood was sampled from radiation-treated patients at baseline and at 2 weeks and 4 weeks after SBRT. Renal cell carcinoma with clear cell pathology was present in all patients. Genomic DNA for TCR sequencing was prepared using the QIAamp DNA Blood Mini Kit (Qiagen). The analyses included just those samples that passed every quality control check. Spanning cysteine to phenylalanine, the CDR3 consists of 17 amino acids. Solely the CDR3 DNA is kept, with 51 bases framed from the first base. From the germline V gene, CDR1 is MGHRA and CDR2 is YSYEKL. The germline V and J ends show losses of 0 bases and 2 bases respectively, and no gene match explains 9 bases of the junction.

This sample is part of a study of radiation and T cells in renal cell carcinoma (TCRdb year 2020). About the investigation overall: Samples were obtained from a clinical trial, in which 15 Gy stereotactic body radiation therapy was delivered to primary renal cell carcinomas and nephrectomy was performed 4 weeks later. In total, more than 50 samples underwent TCR beta sequencing: around 25 tumors plus 27 peripheral blood samples. A total of 3.5 million to 4.5 million unique CDR3 nucleotide sequences, encoding 2.7 million or so unique CDR3 amino acid sequences, were found across all 50 or so samples. What the authors observed across the whole study: Because pretreatment tumor biopsies were not available, the study could not determine whether clonotypes were already present within the tumor at baseline. Because the trial had a single-armed design, the trial could not examine how radiation dose or scheduling affected the TCR repertoire. Blood repertoire dynamics were not followed beyond 4 weeks after treatment. In blood, the top tumor clonotypes increased between baseline and 2 weeks post-radiation and then shrank by 4 weeks, which suggests that tumor-resident clones expanded only transiently.

This receptor was obtained from a man aged 50-59 years with renal cell carcinoma. The material sequenced was blood, taken from a patient whose treatment included radiotherapy and nephrectomy. Recombination joined TRBV4-1 with TRBJ1-1; the junction holds 7 bases that match TRBD1. The CDR3 protein sequence reads: CASSQDPGTAYNTEAFF. Read as DNA, the sequence is TGCGCCAGCAGCCAAGATCCGGGGACAGCATACAACACTGAAGCTTTCTTT.